These 15 T cell receptor beta chains were all obtained from the same sample, sequenced in a study of human T cells and chemical hapten exposure. Time point noted: pre-sensitization, week 0. Treatment specified: therapeutic diphenylcyclopropenone sensitization with weekly scalp DPC. TCRdb reprocessed the RACE reads via MiXCR and lists one record per CDR3 protein. Among about 180,000 distinct CDR3 sequences listed, around 30% were seen once. This specimen consisted of whole blood, obtained in connection with sensitization to the hapten diphenylcyclopropenone (DPC). The receptors stem from a woman in her 30s with alopecia areata. Some clones in this sample may be carry-over from other donors' samples.

The chain couples TRBV28 to TRBJ1-2; 8 bases map to TRBD1. V dropped 4 bases and J dropped 5; count of bases not matched to a gene: 6. This CDR3 has 14 amino acids. Looked up from germline, CDR1 is MDHEN and CDR2 is SYDVKM. The CDR3 sequence: CASSYSDRGYGYTF. DNA for the CDR3: TGTGCCAGCAGTTATTCCGACAGGGGTTATGGCTACACCTTC.

This rearrangement joins TRBV29-1 to TRBJ1-4, with TRBD1 matching over 7 bases. The junction had 12 bases not matched to a gene; V was cut back by 7 bases and J by 7 bases. Germline assignment: CDR1 SQVTM and CDR2 ANQGSEA. The CDR3 loop spans 14 amino acids. The CDR3 DNA is TGCAGCGGCTTCCTAAGGGGGCTGGGTGAAAAACTGTTTTTT. Amino acids: CSGFLRGLGEKLFF.

The chain couples TRBV7-3 to TRBJ1-6; the D gene is possibly TRBD1 (6 bases). Germline-derived CDR1 and CDR2 are SGHTA and FQGTGA. V was trimmed by 5 bases and J by 7 bases, leaving 15 bases between them. The CDR3 contains 15 residues. The CDR3 region has the DNA TGTGCCAGCAGCAATACAGGGCATGCCAATTCACCCCTCCACTTT. Protein product: CASSNTGHANSPLHF.

This chain links TRBV30 with TRBJ1-6; D is uncertain. Germline CDR1 reads GTSNPN; CDR2 reads SVGIG (reference sequence). The CDR3 consists of 13 residues. V was trimmed by 2 bases and J by 4 bases, leaving 6 bases between them. CDR3 residues: CAWSQQYNSPLHF. The CDR3, as DNA: TGTGCCTGGAGTCAGCAGTATAATTCACCCCTCCACTTT.

The rearrangement links TRBV5-1 to TRBJ2-5; tentatively, D is TRBD2 (5 bases). Per the germline V gene, CDR1 is SGHRS and CDR2 is YFSETQ. The V and J ends lost 0 bases and 5 bases respectively, with 17 bases between them. The CDR3 is 16 residues long. This chain's CDR3 is CASSLESGNPGETQYF. DNA of the CDR3: TGCGCCAGCAGCTTGGAGTCTGGGAACCCGGGGGAGACCCAGTACTTC. The whole variable domain, filled in from reference TRBV5-1 and TRBJ2-5, reads KAGVTQTPRYLIKTRGQQVTLSCSPISGHRSVSWYQQTPGQGLQFLFEYFSETQRNKGNFPGRFSGRQFSNSRSEMNVSTLELGDSALYLCASSLESGNPGETQYFGPGTRLLVL.

The chain employs TRBV20-1 and TRBJ2-5, with unresolved D. Germline lookup yields CDR1 DFQATT and CDR2 SNEGSKA (reference sequence). The CDR3 runs to 13 residues. Trimming stripped 1 base from V and 0 bases from J, with 6 bases between. The CDR3 region is CSARVGDQETQYF. CDR3 DNA: TGCAGTGCTAGAGTCGGCGACCAAGAGACCCAGTACTTC.

The rearrangement links TRBV9 to TRBJ1-1, with 10 nucleotides matching TRBD1. Germline values: CDR1 SGDLS, CDR2 YYNGEE. This CDR3 is 16 amino acids long. The junction had 4 bases not matched to a gene; V was cut back by 0 bases and J by 2 bases. CDR3 DNA: TGTGCCAGCAGCGTAGGACAGGGGGCTGGTAACACTGAAGCTTTCTTT. Its protein is CASSVGQGAGNTEAFF.

This chain joins TRBV5-1 and TRBJ1-1; D is possibly TRBD1 (5 bases). CDR3 length: 15 amino acids. The germline V and J ends were trimmed by 2 bases and 1 base, with 12 bases remaining between them. CDR1 is SGHRS and CDR2 is YFSETQ in the germline V gene. CDR3 in DNA: TGCGCCAGCAGCTTAATGGGGGGAACGAACACTGAAGCTTTCTTT. Translated: CASSLMGGTNTEAFF.

The V call is TRBV9, the J call TRBJ2-3; weak D call: TRBD1 (5 bases). Germline assignment: CDR1 SGDLS and CDR2 YYNGEE. This CDR3 region has 14 residues. Trimming left V 4 bases short and J 2 bases short, with 11 bases between. CDR3 coding DNA: TGTGCCAGCAGCCTCGGACACACCACAGATACGCAGTATTTT. Translation gives CASSLGHTTDTQYF.

The chain couples TRBV7-2 to TRBJ1-1; possibly TRBD1 for D (5 bases). Trimming shortened V by 10 bases and J by 1 base, and 13 bases separated the two germline ends. Per germline, CDR1 SGHTA and CDR2 FQGNSA. The CDR3 has 13 residues. The CDR3 bases are TGTGCCACCCGGAGACAGTCGAACACTGAAGCTTTCTTT. Protein: CATRRQSNTEAFF.

This clonotype was counted only a few times. The rearrangement uses TRBV3-1 and TRBJ1-2, with D unclear. Germline CDR1 and CDR2: LGHDT and YNNKEL (reference sequence). The CDR3 contains 13 residues. Trimming took 1 base from V and 4 from J, leaving 7 bases between them. Here the CDR3 DNA reads TGTGCCAGCAGCCAAGTAAGAGGCTATGGCTACACCTTC. Its protein is CASSQVRGYGYTF.

This clonotype has more than one count but fewer than ten. This sequence joins TRBV5-6 and TRBJ1-4, with a possible D match to TRBD1 (6 bases). V lost 1 base to trimming and J lost 7 bases, with 14 bases between them. This CDR3 comprises 15 residues. Germline CDR1 is SGHDT and CDR2 is YYEEEE. DNA for the CDR3: TGTGCCAGCAGCTTGTTCGGGGGCGCCGGTGAAAAACTGTTTTTT. It specifies CASSLFGGAGEKLFF.

In this sample, this clonotype turned up a few times. V and J are TRBV9 and TRBJ1-6; 9 bases align to TRBD1. V gave up 3 bases and J gave up 4 bases; unmatched junction bases: 14. The CDR3 length is 19 residues. Germline V gives CDR1 SGDLS, CDR2 YYNGEE. CDR3 residues: CASSGRRKRTGEYNSPLHF. The CDR3 DNA follows: TGTGCCAGCAGCGGTAGACGCAAAAGGACAGGGGAATATAATTCACCCCTCCACTTT.

This clonotype was seen ten or more times. The junction differs from germline at one of its ends, possibly a read error. The chain recombines TRBV5-1 with TRBJ2-7; no firm D call. This CDR3 has 13 residues. The germline V gene encodes CDR1 SGHRS and CDR2 YFSETQ. This chain's CDR3 is CASSPGSSYEQYF. The CDR3 DNA follows: TGTGCCAGCTCCCCCGGGTCCTCCTACGAGCAGTACTTC.

J is TRBJ2-2 and V is TRBV4-3; the D is unclear. Germline loops: CDR1 LGHNA, CDR2 YSLEER. The CDR3 totals 16 residues. Trimming left V 0 bases short and J 3 bases short, with 11 bases between. The CDR3 reads CASSQDINYHTGELFF. The CDR3 nucleotides are TGCGCCAGCAGCCAAGATATTAACTACCACACCGGGGAGCTGTTTTTT.